One and the same sample provided the 5 T cell receptor beta chains below, sequenced in a study of shared T cell receptors in the human thymus. Assay: immunoSEQ multiplex PCR; the TCRdb copy retains only in-frame clones and omits some. The sample lists hundreds of thousands of clones, 70% to 90% occurring once. These data were also filed under a second study, of human thymus T cells.

Source material: thymocytes. The receptors were gathered from a boy less than two years old with a congenital heart defect.

Only one count was recorded for this clone. The V gene is TRBV7-9, the J gene TRBJ1-2, with 8 nucleotides matching TRBD1. This CDR3 is 16 amino acids long. Germline-derived CDR1 and CDR2 are SEHNR and FQNEAQ (reference sequence). The junction had 10 bases not matched to a gene; V was cut back by 0 bases and J by 7 bases. CDR3 sequence: CASSLAWAGGSRGYTF. The DNA for the CDR3 is TGTGCCAGCAGCTTAGCGTGGGCAGGGGGCAGTCGTGGCTACACCTTC.

The chain carries TRBV6-1 and TRBJ2-7; D unclear. CDR1 and CDR2 (germline): MNHNS, SASEGT. This CDR3 comprises 14 residues. Trimming pared 3 bases from V and 0 bases from J, leaving 9 bases between. The CDR3, as DNA: TGTGCCAGCAGTGACCACAGCTTCTCCTACGAGCAGTACTTC. Encoded protein: CASSDHSFSYEQYF.

CDR3 DNA: TGCGCCAGCAGCCCGACCGGACAGTACAATCAGCCCCAGCATTTT. This codes for CASSPTGQYNQPQHF. This chain connects TRBV5-1 to TRBJ1-5; D might be TRBD1 (6 bases). Trimming cost V 4 bases and J 3 bases, with 14 bases left between them. The CDR3 has 15 amino acids. Germline lookup yields CDR1 SGHRS and CDR2 YFSETQ. The entire variable domain, with the rest obtained from reference TRBV5-1 and TRBJ1-5, is as follows: KAGVTQTPRYLIKTRGQQVTLSCSPISGHRSVSWYQQTPGQGLQFLFEYFSETQRNKGNFPGRFSGRQFSNSRSEMNVSTLELGDSALYLCASSPTGQYNQPQHFGDGTRLSIL.

The chain is built from TRBV28 and TRBJ1-1; D call uncertain. Germline-derived CDR1 and CDR2 are MDHEN and SYDVKM. The V end lost 7 bases, the J end lost 3 bases, and 6 bases lay between the germline ends. The CDR3 is 11 residues long. The CDR3 DNA sequence: TGTGCCAGCAACTCCGACACTGAAGCTTTCTTT. This codes for CASNSDTEAFF.

The chain employs TRBV4-2 and TRBJ2-2; 11 nucleotides match TRBD2. The trim removed 0 bases at V and 2 bases at J, leaving 8 bases unmatched. The CDR3 is 19 amino acids. Germline V gene data show CDR1 as LGHNA and CDR2 as YNFKEQ. CDR3 loop: CASSQDTRLAGSNTGELFF. Written as DNA, the CDR3 is TGTGCCAGCAGCCAAGATACGAGACTAGCGGGAAGTAACACCGGGGAGCTGTTTTTT.